A single sample is the source of the 5 T cell receptor beta chains below, sequenced in a study of shared clonotypes between healthy human individuals (TCRdb year 2020). Library construction relied on the immunoSEQ multiplex PCR assay. TCRdb's version of the immuneACCESS table is confined to in-frame rearrangements and falls short of the full clone set. An unresolved V gene accounts for under half of the shortfall where checked; the remainder is of unknown origin. This sample holds 2 million to 3 million clones; approximately 93% were observed only once. About 0.39% of the sample rests with the top ten. What was sequenced was naive CD4+ T cells from PBMCs. The cell subset or site label on this specimen signifies: CD45RA+ positively selected. The receptors originated from a young man in good health. Some clones in this sample may be carry-over from other donors' samples.

This clone was recorded only once. J is TRBJ2-1 and V is TRBV28; TRBD2 matches at 10 bases. With V trimmed by 8 bases and J by 8 bases, 12 bases remained unmatched. CDR3 length equals 15 residues. The germline gives CDR1 MDHEN, CDR2 SYDVKM. CDR3 sequence: CASHSPAGGDYEQFF. The CDR3 DNA is TGTGCCAGCCACTCTCCAGCGGGAGGGGATTATGAGCAGTTCTTC. The variable domain in full, with the rest retrieved from reference TRBV28 and TRBJ2-1, is DVKVTQSSRYLVKRTGEKVFLECVQDMDHENMFWYRQDPGLGLRLIYFSYDVKMKEKGDIPEGYSVSREKKERFSLILESASTNQTSMYLCASHSPAGGDYEQFFGPGTRLTVL.

The chain combines TRBV23-1 with TRBJ2-2; no firm D call. TRBV23-1 is known as an ORF, though its function is uncertain. V dropped 9 bases and J dropped 1 base, with 3 bases sitting between them. CDR3 size: 11 residues. DNA of the CDR3: TGCGCCAGGATGAACACCGGGGAGCTGTTTTTT. It specifies CARMNTGELFF.

This clone was seen just once. The V gene is TRBV25-1, the J gene TRBJ2-5; tentatively, D is TRBD1 or TRBD2 (6 bases each). V lost 3 bases, J lost 5 bases, and 19 bases lay in between. The CDR3 totals 16 residues. The germline gives CDR1 MGHDK, CDR2 SYGVNS. The CDR3 sequence: CASSDSRGRFGETQYF. Here the CDR3 DNA reads TGTGCCAGCAGTGATTCACGGGGGCGATTCGGGGAGACCCAGTACTTC.

The gene calls are TRBV6-1 and TRBJ2-1; D might be TRBD1 (5 bases). Trimming took off 3 bases at V and 15 bases at J, with 15 bases between the two ends. CDR1 is MNHNS, CDR2 SASEGT, per germline. This CDR3 is built from 12 residues. DNA for the CDR3: TGTGCCAGCAGTGATACGTGGTCCCAGGGGTTCTTC. Encoded protein: CASSDTWSQGFF.

The J gene is TRBJ2-2, the V gene TRBV18; weak D call: TRBD1 (6 bases). Germline CDR1 KGHSH, CDR2 LQKENI. The V gene lost 3 bases and the J gene lost 1 base, with 12 bases spanning the gap. The CDR3 is 16 amino acids. In nucleotides, the CDR3 is TGTGCCAGCTCACCTCTACAGGGTTTGAACACCGGGGAGCTGTTTTTT. Translated, it gives CASSPLQGLNTGELFF.